This T cell receptor (beta chain) was profiled in a study of blood T cell repertoires in COVID-19. At the level of the study: Samples taken during acute and convalescent COVID-19 were collected in the United States, Italy and Spain.

The length of the CDR3 is 16 residues. The ends lost 3 bases at V and 3 bases at J; junction bases unmatched: 7. Germline values: CDR1 KGHSH, CDR2 LQKENI. Using immunoSEQ multiplex PCR, the repertoire was profiled, and TCRdb retains in-frame clones only, with some absent. The sample shows 350,000 to 450,000 clones, 65% to 90% of them seen only once. The chain links TRBV18 to TRBJ1-4, with TRBD1 matching over 7 bases. The sequencing sample was made of peripheral blood. This TCR derives from a woman in her sixties or seventies with COVID-19, enrolled during active disease. The CDR3 DNA reads as TGTGCCAGCTCACCTGGGACAGTCTCCCCTAATGAAAAACTGTTTTTT. This codes for CASSPGTVSPNEKLFF.